This T cell receptor (beta chain) was captured in a study of blood T cell repertoires in COVID-19. V trimming: 5 bases; J trimming: 7 bases; junction bases outside the gene matches: 12. The germline CDR1 and CDR2 sequences are MNHEY and SVGAGI. The CDR3 extends over 15 amino acids. TCRdb keeps only in-frame clones here, not all; method: immunoSEQ multiplex PCR. The repertoire holds around 130,000 clones, with more than 75% as singletons. The source of this sequence is a man aged 55-75 years with acute or convalescent COVID-19. This chain connects TRBV6-5 to TRBJ2-3; TRBD2 matches 7 bases. Sequenced material: peripheral blood. The CDR3 reads CASSLEGGPSHTQYF. For the CDR3, the DNA is TGTGCCAGCAGTCTCGAGGGAGGGCCCTCGCATACGCAGTATTTT.